Listed below are T cell receptor beta chains from one sample, sequenced in a study of beta chain features in type 1 diabetes. Assay: immunoSEQ multiplex PCR; the TCRdb copy retains only in-frame clones and omits some. The data show around 310,000 clones, 9.5% to 12% seen once. Material for sequencing was naive CD4+ T cells from blood. All receptors come from a woman under 40 in good health. The CDR3 runs from the conserved cysteine through the conserved F or W. Each record gives: D gene, V gene, clone size, J gene, CDR3 DNA, CDR3 protein. A D gene is named only where the DNA matches it firmly. Clone size appears in some rows only: once, few, many, or a class for an expanded clone.

NA,TRBV7-3,few,TRBJ2-1,TGTGCCAGCAGCTTAGAGGCTAGCGATTACAATGAGCAGTTCTTC,CASSLEASDYNEQFF
TRBD2,TRBV28,NA,TRBJ2-2,TGTGCCAGCAGTCTAGCGGGAGGGCTCGCGAACACCGGGGAGCTGTTTTTT,CASSLAGGLANTGELFF
NA,TRBV4-2,NA,TRBJ2-5,TGTGCCAGCAGCCAAGATTTGGATGGAGGGGAGACCCAGTACTTC,CASSQDLDGGETQYF
TRBD2,TRBV9,NA,TRBJ2-6,TGTGCCAGCAGCGGTTGGGGACTAAGGCAGAAATCTGGGGCCAACGTCCTGACTTTC,CASSGWGLRQKSGANVLTF
TRBD2,TRBV30,NA,TRBJ2-7,TGTGCCTGGAGTGACCAATGGGCTTTAGCGGGAGGGCCGGACGAGCAGTACTTC,CAWSDQWALAGGPDEQYF
TRBD1,TRBV19,NA,TRBJ2-2,TGTGCCAGTAACCTGGACAGGGAAGCCGGGGAGCTGTTTTTT,CASNLDREAGELFF
TRBD2,TRBV29-1,few,TRBJ2-3,TGCAGCGTTCTACTAGCGGGAAGCACAGATACGCAGTATTTT,CSVLLAGSTDTQYF
TRBD1,TRBV27,NA,TRBJ1-2,TGTGCCAGCAGCACGGCGAGGGTTCCAGGGGGCTATGGCTACACCTTC,CASSTARVPGGYGYTF
NA,TRBV18,few,TRBJ2-7,TGTGCCAGCTCACCACCCGGGAGCTCCTACGAGCAGTACTTC,CASSPPGSSYEQYF
TRBD2,TRBV6-6,NA,TRBJ2-3,TGTGCCAGCGGTGATTCAGCGGGGCACACAGATACGCAGTATTTT,CASGDSAGHTDTQYF
TRBD1,TRBV28,few,TRBJ2-5,TGTGCCAGCAACGGACAGGCCCAACCTCAAGAGACCCAGTACTTC,CASNGQAQPQETQYF
TRBD2,TRBV7-2,NA,TRBJ2-7,TGTGCCAGCACCCGGACTAGCGGGAACTACGAGCAGTACTTC,CASTRTSGNYEQYF
NA,TRBV5-1,few,TRBJ2-7,TGCGCCAGCAGCTTTGGCGGGCGGAACGTTCTTGAGCAGTACTTC,CASSFGGRNVLEQYF
TRBD1,TRBV7-2,NA,TRBJ2-1,TGTGCCAGCACGGGACAGACAAGCTCCTACAATGAGCAGTTCTTC,CASTGQTSSYNEQFF
TRBD1,TRBV18,few,TRBJ2-5,TGTGCCAGCTCGGAGCAGGGGGCCCGTAACCAAGAGACCCAGTACTTC,CASSEQGARNQETQYF
NA,TRBV30,NA,TRBJ1-2,TGTGCCTGGTCCCGAGCGTCGGGGGGTTATGGCTACACCTTC,CAWSRASGGYGYTF
TRBD2,TRBV19,NA,TRBJ2-1,TGTGCCAGTAGCATTAGCGGGAACGATGAGCAGTTCTTC,CASSISGNDEQFF
TRBD1,TRBV27,NA,TRBJ2-7,TGTGCCAGCAGTCCTCCGGGACAGGGGGTACCGTACGAGCAGTACTTC,CASSPPGQGVPYEQYF
NA,TRBV11-2,NA,TRBJ2-3,TGTGCCAGCAGCTTAAGAATCGGGAGTCCCCCAGATACGCAGTATTTT,CASSLRIGSPPDTQYF
TRBD1,TRBV28,NA,TRBJ2-7,TGTGCCAGCAGTCCCGGGACAGAGAGCTCCTACGAGCAGTACTTC,CASSPGTESSYEQYF
NA,TRBV7-8,NA,TRBJ1-2,TGTGCCAGCAGCTTAGGGCTCGGAGCACTAGTCTATGGCTACACCTTC,CASSLGLGALVYGYTF
NA,TRBV18,few,TRBJ1-1,TGTGCCAGCTCATCCATCACAGGGTCGGCCTTACTAAACACTGAAGCTTTCTTT,CASSSITGSALLNTEAFF
TRBD1,TRBV30,few,TRBJ2-1,TGTGCCTGGAGAAGACAGGGAATGTGGGAGCAGTTCTTC,CAWRRQGMWEQFF
TRBD1,TRBV29-1,NA,TRBJ1-1,TGCAGCGTCGGACAGGGGGCAGGCACTGAAGCTTTCTTT,CSVGQGAGTEAFF
NA,TRBV28,NA,TRBJ2-7,TGTGCCAGCAGTTCTACAGTTGCTAGCGACATGTCCTACGAGCAGTACTTC,CASSSTVASDMSYEQYF
NA,TRBV18,few,TRBJ2-2,TGTGCCAGCTCCCTCAATGGGGCGGCCCATGGCACCGGGGAGCTGTTTTTT,CASSLNGAAHGTGELFF
TRBD2,TRBV7-3,NA,TRBJ2-4,TGTGCCAGCAGCGTCGGACTAGCGGGAGGCGAAAACATTCAGTACTTC,CASSVGLAGGENIQYF
TRBD1,TRBV7-9,NA,TRBJ2-7,TGTGCCAGCAGCTTAGATCCGGGACAGGGGGTCTTAGAGCAGTACTTC,CASSLDPGQGVLEQYF
TRBD1,TRBV5-1,NA,TRBJ2-7,TGCGCCAGCAGCTTGGTGGCAGGGGGAACCTACGAGCAGTACTTC,CASSLVAGGTYEQYF
TRBD2,TRBV4-3,few,TRBJ2-2,TGCGCCAGCAGCCAAAGGGTCAGCGGGAGCCGTCCCGGGGAGCTGTTTTTT,CASSQRVSGSRPGELFF
NA,TRBV28,few,TRBJ2-5,TGTGCCAGCAGGACGGGCAGGGTGGGGGAGACCCAGTACTTC,CASRTGRVGETQYF
TRBD1,TRBV9,few,TRBJ1-4,TGTGCCAGCAGCCCCGACAGGGGCGGTGAAAAACTGTTTTTT,CASSPDRGGEKLFF
NA,TRBV27,few,TRBJ2-7,TGTGCCAGCAGTTTACGAGGAACCCCCCTCTACGAGCAGTACTTC,CASSLRGTPLYEQYF
TRBD2,TRBV28,NA,TRBJ2-7,TGTGCCAGCAGTGGAGCTAGCGGCAAGTACGAGCAGTACTTC,CASSGASGKYEQYF
TRBD1,TRBV18,NA,TRBJ2-3,TGTGCCAGCTCACCACCCCAGGGGGCTGTAACAGATACGCAGTATTTT,CASSPPQGAVTDTQYF
NA,TRBV14,NA,TRBJ2-1,TGTGCCAGCAGCCAAGATTTTGGCGGCCTCCTCCCATATGAGCAGTTCTTC,CASSQDFGGLLPYEQFF
NA,TRBV11-3,few,TRBJ2-1,TGTGCCAGCAGCGCCCCAGGGCGCCCCATGCAGTTCTTC,CASSAPGRPMQFF
NA,TRBV5-5,NA,TRBJ2-5,TGTGCCAGCAGCTCCCCGGGTCAAGAGACCCAGTACTTC,CASSSPGQETQYF
TRBD2,TRBV19,NA,TRBJ2-1,TGTGCCAGTAGTATACTAGCGGGAGTTCTAGATGAGCAGTTCTTC,CASSILAGVLDEQFF
NA,TRBV14,NA,TRBJ1-1,TGTGCCAGCACACTCGGGGGGCGTGAAGCTTTCTTT,CASTLGGREAFF
TRBD2,TRBV5-4,NA,TRBJ2-7,TGTGCCAGCAGCTTGGCGACTAGCGGGAGATACGAGCAGTACTTC,CASSLATSGRYEQYF
NA,TRBV5-1,few,TRBJ2-1,TGCGCCAGCATCCCTGACAGCTACAATGAGCAGTTCTTC,CASIPDSYNEQFF
NA,TRBV30,few,TRBJ2-1,TGTGCCTGTGACTCGGGACAACCCTACAATGAGCAGTTCTTC,CACDSGQPYNEQFF
NA,TRBV4-2,NA,TRBJ2-7,TGTGCCAGCAGCCAAGATGCCCAGGTCCCGGGATACGAGCAGTACTTC,CASSQDAQVPGYEQYF
TRBD2,TRBV5-1,few,TRBJ2-5,TGCGCCAGCAGCACCCAGAGGACTAGCGGGAGTATCGGGACCCAGTACTTC,CASSTQRTSGSIGTQYF
NA,TRBV27,NA,TRBJ2-3,TGTGCCAGCAGTGGGGGGAAGAGAGATACGCAGTATTTT,CASSGGKRDTQYF
NA,TRBV7-2,NA,TRBJ2-7,TGTGCCAGCAGCTTAGCGGTTGGGAGCTACGAGCAGTACTTC,CASSLAVGSYEQYF
NA,TRBV15,few,TRBJ1-1,TGTGCCACCAGCAGAGATAGGGTTAGGGGAACTGAAGCTTTCTTT,CATSRDRVRGTEAFF
TRBD1,TRBV19,few,TRBJ2-2,TGTGCCAGTCGGACAGGGAACACCGGGGAGCTGTTTTTT,CASRTGNTGELFF
TRBD2,TRBV2,few,TRBJ2-7,TGTGCCAGCAGTGAGGGGATACGGGAGGTAGGCGAGCAGTACTTC,CASSEGIREVGEQYF
NA,TRBV27,few,TRBJ1-5,TGTGCCAGCAGTTTGGGGCAGGAAAATCAGCCCCAGCATTTT,CASSLGQENQPQHF
TRBD2,TRBV19,few,TRBJ2-3,TGTGCCGGGGGCAGCGGGAGGCCAGCAGATACGCAGTATTTT,CAGGSGRPADTQYF
NA,TRBV30,few,TRBJ2-7,TGTGCCTGGAGTGTTTTACTTCCGGCCTACGAGCAGTACTTC,CAWSVLLPAYEQYF
NA,TRBV5-1,NA,TRBJ1-1,TGCGCCAGCAGCTTGTTGGAGAGGGACACTGAAGCTTTCTTT,CASSLLERDTEAFF
TRBD1,TRBV18,NA,TRBJ2-3,TGTGCCAGCTCCCATAACCAGGGGGCCAACACAGATACGCAGTATTTT,CASSHNQGANTDTQYF
TRBD2,TRBV10-3,few,TRBJ2-7,TGTGCCATCAGTGAGTTTTCGACTAGCGGGAGCTCCTACGAGCAGTACTTC,CAISEFSTSGSSYEQYF
TRBD2,TRBV7-2,NA,TRBJ2-1,TGTGCCAGCAGCTTAGGACTAGCGGATTACAATGAGCAGTTCTTC,CASSLGLADYNEQFF
NA,TRBV5-4,NA,TRBJ2-1,TGTGCCAGCAGCTTGGGGGGGGTTAGCTCCTACAATGAGCAGTTCTTC,CASSLGGVSSYNEQFF
TRBD2,TRBV9,few,TRBJ2-3,TGTGCCAGCAGCTCCAGACCCCCGGGACTAGCGGGAGGGCGAGGTCCCCTTCCCACAGATACGCAGTATTTT,CASSSRPPGLAGGRGPLPTDTQYF